This entry describes one T cell receptor beta chain. Its target is not known. CDR1 and CDR2 (germline): LNHDA, SQIVND (reference sequence). V lost 6 bases, J lost 3 bases, and 15 bases lay in between. This CDR3 is 15 amino acids long. This specimen comes from a study of cytomegalovirus exposure and HLA in healthy donors. Study outcomes and limitations: In the analysis, some V segments, TRBV6-2 and TRBV6-3 included, were excluded as indistinguishable. In a later analysis, a missense DCLRE1C variant was linked to TCR beta V- and J-gene trimming.

The study ran its PCR with 60 Vbeta and 13 Jbeta primers. This table comes from immunoSEQ multiplex PCR, and its TCRdb copy is limited to in-frame clones, with some not included. The table has some 150,000 clones, 65% to 75% seen once. Each donor was healthy, and each was a bone marrow donor. The clonotype comes from a human donor in good health. The sequencing sample was made of PBMCs. The chain links TRBV19 to TRBJ2-1; maybe TRBD1 (6 bases). The CDR3 reads CASSETGTHYNEQFF. CDR3 DNA: TGTGCCAGTAGCGAAACCGGGACACACTACAATGAGCAGTTCTTC.